This T cell receptor beta chain was recovered during a study of blood T cell repertoires in COVID-19. V lost 5 bases, J lost 0 bases, and 14 bases lay in between. Looked up from germline, CDR1 is SGHVS and CDR2 is FQNEAQ. This CDR3 contains 16 residues. The data were produced by immunoSEQ multiplex PCR, yet TCRdb's version contains in-frame clones alone and is incomplete. The sample records approximately 100,000 clones, roughly nine tenths being singletons. The sequenced sample consisted of peripheral blood. The TCR comes from a woman aged 55-70 years with acute or convalescent COVID-19. The chain has TRBV7-8 and TRBJ1-3, with D unresolved. CDR3: CASSLTPKSSGNTIYF. The CDR3 nucleotides read TGTGCCAGCAGCCTCACCCCAAAGAGCTCTGGAAACACCATATATTTT.